The next 21 T cell receptor beta chains were all read from a single sample in a study of T cells in women clearing cervical HPV infection. TCRdb keeps only in-frame clones here, not all; method: immunoSEQ multiplex PCR. Recorded here are roughly 20,000 clones; the top ten clones represent roughly 4.9%. The sample was blood buffy coat. The receptors were sampled from a woman aged 18 to 69 with a cervical HPV16 infection that either progressed to CIN3+ or cleared (not recorded which).

Comments on this clone: With the read ending 3 residues before the CDR3 end, the germline J gene is used to fill in that end. The chain joins TRBV2 to TRBJ2-5; 8 bases fit TRBD1. After removal of 7 bases from V and 2 bases from J, the junction contained 12 bases not matched to a gene. The CDR3 runs to 16 residues. Germline V lookup: CDR1 SNHLY, CDR2 FYNNEI. The sequenced CDR3 bases are TGTGCCAGCACCCCCTTCCGGGACAGGACTCAAGAGACC. Amino acids: CASTPFRDRTQET. Given in full, the CDR3 is CASTPFRDRTQETQYF.

Concerning this clone: The read stops 3 residues short of the end of the CDR3; the missing end is completed from the germline J gene. The rearrangement links TRBV12-3 or TRBV12-4 to TRBJ1-6, with D tentatively TRBD1 (6 bases). The ends were cut back, 7 bases at V and 7 bases at J, with 14 bases in the middle. This CDR3 has 14 residues. CDR3 sequence reads: CASKTGSGNSPLHF. Incomplete CDR3 DNA: TGTGCCAGCAAAACAGGGTCGGGGAATTCACCC.

Remarks on this clone: Coverage ceases 3 residues before the CDR3 finishes, and the germline J gene fills in the end. V usage is TRBV2 and J usage is TRBJ2-4, with 9 bases matching TRBD1. Germline loops: CDR1 SNHLY, CDR2 FYNNEI. V lost 9 bases, J lost 7 bases, and 7 bases stayed unmatched. The CDR3 covers 13 residues. CDR3 loop: CARLQGALNIQYF. The CDR3 DNA, read in part, is TGTGCCAGGTTACAGGGGGCCCTTAACATT. The whole variable domain, filled in from reference TRBV2 and TRBJ2-4, reads EPEVTQTPSHQVTQMGQEVILRCVPISNHLYFYWYRQILGQKVEFLVSFYNNEISEKSEIFDDQFSVERPDGSNFTLKIRSTKLEDSAMYFCARLQGALNIQYFGAGTRLSVL.

About this clone itself: Sequencing ends 3 residues short of the CDR3 end; the germline J gene provides the rest. The rearrangement uses TRBV14 and TRBJ2-2; 12 bases match TRBD2. V was clipped by 3 bases and J by 4 bases; unmatched bases: 3. Germline V CDR1 and CDR2: SGHDN, FVKESK. This CDR3 contains 16 residues. CDR3 loop: CASSHLAGGPTGELFF. CDR3 DNA, as far as it was read: TGTGCCAGCAGCCACCTAGCGGGGGGGCCCACCGGGGAG.

On this clone itself: The DNA ends 3 residues before the CDR3 does, and the rest of the CDR3 is filled in from the germline J gene. The rearrangement uses TRBV15 and TRBJ2-7; TRBD2 might be the D (6 bases). CDR1 LNHNV and CDR2 YYDKDF come from the germline V gene (reference sequence). The CDR3 runs to 14 residues. V was pared by 1 base and J by 3 bases, with 10 bases between. The part of the CDR3 DNA that was read is TGTGCCACCAGCAGAGGTCGCGGGGTCTACGAG. Protein product: CATSRGRGVYE. The whole CDR3 sequence reads CATSRGRGVYEQYF.

A note on this clone: The DNA ends 3 residues before the CDR3 does, and the rest of the CDR3 is filled in from the germline J gene. The chain has TRBV7-3 and TRBJ2-3; the D gene is possibly TRBD2 (5 bases). CDR1 is SGHTA, CDR2 FQGTGA, per germline. This CDR3 comprises 14 residues. Trimming cost V 2 bases and J 0 bases, with 6 bases left between them. The CDR3 bases that were read are TGTGCCAGCAGCTTAGGACTTAGCACAGATACG. Protein product: CASSLGLSTDT. In full, the CDR3 reads CASSLGLSTDTQYF.

As regards this clone: The missing CDR3 end, 3 residues past where the read stops, is filled in from the germline J gene. The gene calls are TRBV19 and TRBJ1-5, with D maybe TRBD1 (6 bases). Germline V gene sequence: CDR1 LNHDA, CDR2 SQIVND (reference sequence). This CDR3 is built from 16 residues. V was pared by 9 bases and J by 6 bases, with 24 bases between. CDR3 amino acids: CARGGRGGRRGQPQHF. CDR3 DNA (partial): TGTGCCAGGGGGGGGCGGGGGGGGCGCCGAGGTCAGCCC. Supplemented by reference TRBV19 and TRBJ1-5, the full variable domain reads DGGITQSPKYLFRKEGQNVTLSCEQNLNHDAMYWYRQDPGQGLRLIYYSQIVNDFQKGDIAEGYSVSREKKESFPLTVTSAQKNPTAFYLCARGGRGGRRGQPQHFGDGTRLSIL.

With respect to this clone: The read is 3 residues too short to cover the CDR3 end, so that end is filled in from the germline J gene. This sequence joins TRBV30 and TRBJ2-5, with no clear D. V dropped 2 bases and J dropped 5 bases, with 9 bases sitting between them. Germline V gene data show CDR1 as GTSNPN and CDR2 as SVGIG (reference sequence). CDR3 length: 12 amino acids. The CDR3 loop is CAWSNPRETQYF. The sequenced CDR3 bases are TGTGCCTGGAGTAACCCGCGGGAGACC.

Comment on this clone: The sequenced fragment ends 3 residues before the CDR3 boundary, so the rest is inferred from the germline J gene. This chain connects TRBV20-1 to TRBJ1-4, with 8 bases matching TRBD1. The V gene end was trimmed by 2 bases and the J gene end by 7 bases; junction bases not matched to a gene: 3. The CDR3 runs to 13 residues. Germline V gives CDR1 DFQATT, CDR2 SNEGSKA (reference sequence). The covered CDR3 bases are TGCAGTGCTAGAAGGACAGGGCGTGAAAAA. Translated, it gives CSARRTGREK. The full-length CDR3 reads as CSARRTGREKLFF.

This clone shows up as medium-sized by frequency. With the read ending 3 residues before the CDR3 end, the germline J gene is used to fill in that end. The chain is built from TRBV7-8 and TRBJ2-1; TRBD1 aligns across 9 bases. Per germline, CDR1 SGHVS and CDR2 FQNEAQ. CDR3 length equals 16 residues. Trimming cost V 2 bases and J 3 bases; bases outside gene matches: 5. The chain's CDR3 is CASSLFLGQGYNEQFF. The sequenced CDR3 bases are TGTGCCAGCAGCTTATTTCTGGGACAGGGCTACAATGAG.

With regard to this clone: The read finishes 3 residues shy of the CDR3 end, and the germline J gene is used to complete it. J is TRBJ1-2 and V is TRBV20-1; tentatively, D is TRBD1 (5 bases). Trimming stripped 6 bases from V and 5 bases from J, with 10 bases between. Germline assignment: CDR1 DFQATT and CDR2 SNEGSKA (reference sequence). The length of the CDR3 is 11 residues. The sequenced part of the CDR3 DNA is TGCAGTGCCGCTAGACAGTATGGC. Protein sequence: CSAARQYG. The whole CDR3 is CSAARQYGYTF.

Concerning this clone itself: The missing CDR3 end, 3 residues past where the read stops, is filled in from the germline J gene. This chain uses TRBV7-2 with TRBJ1-1, with D possibly matching TRBD1 (5 bases). CDR1 is SGHTA, CDR2 FQGNSA, per germline. The CDR3 sequence is 13 residues long. The DNA read from the CDR3 is TGTGCCAGCAGCCCGGGGGGTAGGGAGACC. Translation: CASSPGGRET. The entire CDR3 protein is CASSPGGRETAFF.

About this clone itself: The read falls 3 residues short of the CDR3 end, and the missing part is taken from the germline J gene. V gene TRBV4-1 combines with J gene TRBJ2-5, with D tentatively TRBD1 or TRBD2 (5 bases each). The germline V gene encodes CDR1 MGHRA and CDR2 YSYEKL. This CDR3 has 13 residues. The V and J ends lost 0 bases and 4 bases respectively, with 6 bases between them. CDR3 bases read: TGCGCCAGCAGCCAAGAGAGGGGAGAGACC. It is translated as CASSQERGET. The whole CDR3 is CASSQERGETQYF.

To note about this clone: The read ends 3 residues early relative to the CDR3; the germline J gene fills the gap. V gene TRBV12-3 or TRBV12-4 combines with J gene TRBJ2-7; perhaps TRBD2 as D (7 bases). This CDR3 region has 14 residues. V was cut by 6 bases and J by 6 bases, with 18 bases left in between. The CDR3 sequence: CASRLSGGAFEQYF. The part of the CDR3 DNA that was read is TGTGCCAGCAGACTCTCGGGGGGCGCATTCGAG.

Notes on this clone: The read halts 3 residues ahead of the CDR3 end, with the missing end drawn from the germline J gene. The rearrangement joins TRBV5-5 to TRBJ1-4; D gene uncertain. This CDR3 has 14 residues. CDR1 is SGHKS and CDR2 is YYEKEE in the germline V gene (reference sequence). Trimming took 2 bases from V and 3 from J, leaving 8 bases between them. The CDR3 here is CASSFSVANEKLFF. The covered CDR3 bases are TGTGCCAGCAGCTTCTCAGTGGCTAATGAAAAA. Based on the CDR3 plus reference TRBV5-5 and TRBJ1-4, the full variable domain is DAGVTQSPTHLIKTRGQQVTLRCSPISGHKSVSWYQQVLGQGPQFIFQYYEKEERGRGNFPDRFSARQFPNYSSELNVNALLLGDSALYLCASSFSVANEKLFFGSGTQLSVL.

Comment on this clone: The read halts 3 residues ahead of the CDR3 end, with the missing end drawn from the germline J gene. The chain is built from TRBV2 and TRBJ1-6, with 10 nucleotides matching TRBD1. Unmatched junction bases numbered 1, after V lost 1 base and J lost 7 bases. The CDR3 consists of 15 residues. Per the germline V gene, CDR1 is SNHLY and CDR2 is FYNNEI. The DNA read from the CDR3 is TGTGCCAGCAGTGAAGAGGGACAGGGGAATTCACCC. Protein product: CASSEEGQGNSP. The whole CDR3 region reads CASSEEGQGNSPLHF.

Notes on this clone: Read coverage stops 3 residues before the CDR3 terminus; the germline J gene supplies the remainder. The chain carries TRBV18 and TRBJ2-5, with D unclear. Trimming shortened V by 5 bases and J by 4 bases, and 11 bases separated the two germline ends. This CDR3 is 13 amino acids long. Germline loops: CDR1 KGHSH, CDR2 LQKENI. The CDR3 loop reads CASSGSPRETQYF. The sequenced part of the CDR3 DNA is TGTGCCAGCTCAGGTTCACCGCGAGAGACC.

On this clone: The CDR3 goes on 3 residues after the read ends, and that part is filled in from the germline J gene. This chain uses TRBV4-2 with TRBJ2-3; 8 bases agree with TRBD2. There are 15 residues in the CDR3. With 0 bases clipped from V and 6 bases from J, the junction kept 5 bases outside the gene matches. Germline V CDR1 and CDR2: LGHNA, YNFKEQ. This CDR3 reads CASSQDGQREDTQYF. CDR3 DNA (partial): TGTGCCAGCAGCCAAGATGGCCAGCGGGAGGATACG.

Concerning this clone: The CDR3 extends 3 residues past the end of the read, so its final part is completed from the germline J gene. The chain has TRBV13 and TRBJ1-2, with a weak D call TRBD1 (5 bases). CDR3 length equals 14 residues. From germline, CDR1 is PRHDT and CDR2 FYEKMQ (reference sequence). CDR3 DNA, as far as it was read: TGTGCCAGCAGCTTAAAAGGGGAGTGGAGAGGC. Translated, it gives CASSLKGEWRG. The full CDR3 is CASSLKGEWRGYTF.

Note on this clone: The read stops 3 residues short of the end of the CDR3; the missing end is completed from the germline J gene. V usage is TRBV29-1 and J usage is TRBJ2-1; 10 bases are shared with TRBD1. Per germline, CDR1 SQVTM and CDR2 ANQGSEA. There are 16 residues in the CDR3. V was clipped by 0 bases and J by 1 base; unmatched bases: 3. CDR3 DNA, as far as it was read: TGCAGCGTTGAAGATCTGGGACAGGGGTCCTACAATGAG. Its protein product is CSVEDLGQGSYNE. The CDR3 in its entirety is CSVEDLGQGSYNEQFF.

Of note for this clone: The read finishes 3 residues shy of the CDR3 end, and the germline J gene is used to complete it. Other nucleotide sequences from this sample produce the same CDR3. The rearrangement links TRBV5-6 to TRBJ2-7, with D perhaps TRBD1 (6 bases). V was cut by 1 base and J by 1 base, with 12 bases left in between. Germline V CDR1 and CDR2: SGHDT, YYEEEE. There are 15 residues in the CDR3. This chain's CDR3 is CASSLSRGPSYEQYF. The DNA read from the CDR3 is TGTGCCAGCAGCTTGAGCAGGGGACCGTCCTACGAG.